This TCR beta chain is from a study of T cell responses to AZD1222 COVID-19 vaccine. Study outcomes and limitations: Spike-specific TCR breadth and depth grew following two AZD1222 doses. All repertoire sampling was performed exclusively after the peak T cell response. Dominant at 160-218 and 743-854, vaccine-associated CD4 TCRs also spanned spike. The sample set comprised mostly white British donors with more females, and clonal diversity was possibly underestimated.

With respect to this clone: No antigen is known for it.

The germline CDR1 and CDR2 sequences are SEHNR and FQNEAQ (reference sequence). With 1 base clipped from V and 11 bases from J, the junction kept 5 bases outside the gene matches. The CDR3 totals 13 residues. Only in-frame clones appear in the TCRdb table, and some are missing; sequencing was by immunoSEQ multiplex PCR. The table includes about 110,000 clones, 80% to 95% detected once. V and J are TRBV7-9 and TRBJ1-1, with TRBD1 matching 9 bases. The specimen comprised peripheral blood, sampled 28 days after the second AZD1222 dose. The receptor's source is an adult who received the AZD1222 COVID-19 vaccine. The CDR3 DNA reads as TGTGCCAGCAGCTTAGAGGACAGGGGAACGGCTTTCTTT. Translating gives CASSLEDRGTAFF.